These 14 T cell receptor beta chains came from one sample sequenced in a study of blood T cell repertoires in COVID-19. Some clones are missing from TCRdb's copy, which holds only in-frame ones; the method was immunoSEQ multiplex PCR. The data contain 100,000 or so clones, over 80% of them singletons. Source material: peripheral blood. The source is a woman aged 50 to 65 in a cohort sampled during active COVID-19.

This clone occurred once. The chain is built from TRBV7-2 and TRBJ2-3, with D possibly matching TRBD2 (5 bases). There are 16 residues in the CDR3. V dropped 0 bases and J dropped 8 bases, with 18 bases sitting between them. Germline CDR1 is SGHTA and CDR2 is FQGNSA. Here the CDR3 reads CASSLAALADTLTQYF. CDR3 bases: TGTGCCAGCAGCTTAGCGGCTCTAGCTGACACGCTTACGCAGTATTTT.

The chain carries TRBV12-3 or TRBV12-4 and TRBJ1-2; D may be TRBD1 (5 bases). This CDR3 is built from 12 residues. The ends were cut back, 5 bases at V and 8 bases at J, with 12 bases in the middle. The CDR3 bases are TGTGCCAGCAGTCCGACAGTTTACGGCTACACCTTC. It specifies CASSPTVYGYTF.

CDR3 coding DNA: TGTGCCAGCAGACCTGACATTGCCTCCTACAATGAGCAGTTCTTC. It encodes CASRPDIASYNEQFF. This chain connects TRBV9 to TRBJ2-1; D ambiguous. CDR3 length: 15 residues. From germline, CDR1 is SGDLS and CDR2 YYNGEE. Deletions cut 5 bases from V and 0 bases from J, with 12 bases between. Combining the CDR3 with reference TRBV9 and TRBJ2-1 gives the whole variable domain DSGVTQTPKHLITATGQRVTLRCSPRSGDLSVYWYQQSLDQGLQFLIQYYNGEERAKGNILERFSAQQFPDLHSELNLSSLELGDSALYFCASRPDIASYNEQFFGPGTRLTVL.

CDR3 sequence: CASSLGRTAEKLFF. In DNA form, the CDR3 reads TGTGCCAGCAGCTTGGGTAGGACAGCCGAAAAACTGTTTTTT. This chain connects TRBV5-5 to TRBJ1-4, with TRBD1 as a possible D gene (6 bases). CDR1 and CDR2 (germline): SGHKS, YYEKEE (reference sequence). The CDR3 is 14 residues long. V lost 0 bases to trimming and J lost 8 bases, with 11 bases between them.

The CDR3 loop is CASSSGGSGNQPQHF. CDR3 bases: TGTGCCAGCAGCTCAGGGGGCTCGGGCAATCAGCCCCAGCATTTT. This chain joins TRBV4-2 and TRBJ1-5, with TRBD1 identical over 8 bases. The CDR3 length is 15 residues. CDR1 is LGHNA, CDR2 YNFKEQ, per germline. The J segment lost 2 bases and the V segment lost 5 bases, leaving 5 bases of the junction unmatched.

CDR3 nucleotide sequence: TGTGCCAGCAGCCCGGACGGGACAAATTCACCCCTCCACTTT. Protein: CASSPDGTNSPLHF. The J gene is TRBJ1-6, the V gene TRBV28; D is perhaps TRBD1 (6 bases). Germline values: CDR1 MDHEN, CDR2 SYDVKM. The V gene lost 6 bases and the J gene lost 7 bases, with 13 bases spanning the gap. The CDR3 has 14 residues.

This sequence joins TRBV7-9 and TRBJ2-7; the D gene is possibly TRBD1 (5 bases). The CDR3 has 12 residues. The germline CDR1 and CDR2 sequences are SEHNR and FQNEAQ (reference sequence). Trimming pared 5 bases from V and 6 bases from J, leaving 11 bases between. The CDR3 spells CASSPGRAEQYF. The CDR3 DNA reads TGTGCCAGCAGCCCGGGCAGGGCCGAGCAGTACTTC.

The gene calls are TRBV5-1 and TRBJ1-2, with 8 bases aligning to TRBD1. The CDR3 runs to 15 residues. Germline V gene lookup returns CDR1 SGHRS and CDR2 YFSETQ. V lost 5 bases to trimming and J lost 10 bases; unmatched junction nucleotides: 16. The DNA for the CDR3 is TGCGCCAGCAGTGGGACAGGCAAACCATTCCCCAACTACACCTTC. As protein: CASSGTGKPFPNYTF.

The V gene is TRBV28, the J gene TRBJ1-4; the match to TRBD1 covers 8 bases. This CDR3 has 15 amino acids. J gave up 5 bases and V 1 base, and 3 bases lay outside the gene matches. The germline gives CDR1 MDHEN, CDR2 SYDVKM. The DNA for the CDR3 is TGTGCCAGCAGTTTATTTTCAGGGGGCAATGAAAAACTGTTTTTT. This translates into CASSLFSGGNEKLFF. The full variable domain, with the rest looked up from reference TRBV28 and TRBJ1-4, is DVKVTQSSRYLVKRTGEKVFLECVQDMDHENMFWYRQDPGLGLRLIYFSYDVKMKEKGDIPEGYSVSREKKERFSLILESASTNQTSMYLCASSLFSGGNEKLFFGSGTQLSVL.

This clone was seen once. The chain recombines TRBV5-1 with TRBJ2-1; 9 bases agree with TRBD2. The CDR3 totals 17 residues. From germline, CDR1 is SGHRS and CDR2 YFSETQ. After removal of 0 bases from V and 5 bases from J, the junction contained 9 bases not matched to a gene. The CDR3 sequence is CASSLGGTGTSNNEQFF. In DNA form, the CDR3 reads TGCGCCAGCAGCTTGGGGGGAACCGGGACTAGCAACAATGAGCAGTTCTTC.

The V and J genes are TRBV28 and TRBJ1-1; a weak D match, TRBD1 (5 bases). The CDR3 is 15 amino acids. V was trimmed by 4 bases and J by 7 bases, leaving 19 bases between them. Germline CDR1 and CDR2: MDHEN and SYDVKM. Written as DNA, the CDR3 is TGTGCCAGCAGTTCCCCCGGGGGGGGAAGCCTTGAAGCTTTCTTT. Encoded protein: CASSSPGGGSLEAFF.

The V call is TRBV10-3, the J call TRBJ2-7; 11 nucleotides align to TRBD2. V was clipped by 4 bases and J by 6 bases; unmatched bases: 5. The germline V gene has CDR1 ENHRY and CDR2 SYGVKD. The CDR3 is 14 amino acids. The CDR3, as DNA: TGTGCCATCAGTGCGGGACTAGCGGACGTCGAGCAGTACTTC. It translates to CAISAGLADVEQYF.

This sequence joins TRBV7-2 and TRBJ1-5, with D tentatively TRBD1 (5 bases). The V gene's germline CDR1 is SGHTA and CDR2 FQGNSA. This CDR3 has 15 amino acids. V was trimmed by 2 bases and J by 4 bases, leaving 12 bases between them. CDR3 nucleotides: TGTGCCAGCAGCTTACTGGGCGGGGGGAATCAGCCCCAGCATTTT. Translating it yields CASSLLGGGNQPQHF.

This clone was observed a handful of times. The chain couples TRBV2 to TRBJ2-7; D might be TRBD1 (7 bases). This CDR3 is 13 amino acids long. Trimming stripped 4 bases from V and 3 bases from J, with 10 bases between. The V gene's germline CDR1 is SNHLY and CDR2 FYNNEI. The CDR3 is CASSVQGGYEQYF. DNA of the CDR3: TGTGCCAGCAGTGTCCAGGGGGGCTACGAGCAGTACTTC.